This T cell receptor beta chain derives from a study of OX40 agonist ivuxolimab in advanced cancers. For the study in its entirety: Ivuxolimab, which targeted the costimulatory receptor OX40 (CD134), was an agonistic, fully human IgG2 monoclonal antibody. Intravenous ivuxolimab was administered to patients every 2 weeks at six dose levels: 0.01, 0.1, 0.3, 1.5, 3 and 10 mg/kg. Of the roughly 53 patients in dose escalation, some 19 had hepatocellular carcinoma, approximately 15 had melanoma, 9 had renal cell carcinoma and 9 had head and neck cancer. In the dose-escalation cohort, approximately 80% of patients were male, and the mean age was roughly 60 years with a range of roughly 23 to 90. Prior anti-PD-1, anti-PD-L1 or anti-CTLA-4 therapy was permitted, and checkpoint inhibitors had been received by about 44% of dose-escalation patients. Partial responses were achieved by three dose-escalation patients, of whom one had hepatocellular carcinoma and two had cutaneous melanoma. Peripheral TCRbeta sequencing was intended to test whether TCR sequence diversity was altered and clonal T-cell expansion was caused by ivuxolimab. The paper reports the monotherapy dose-escalation portion (N of about 47 patients) of the phase I ivuxolimab trial. The full study reports these points: Low levels of normalized T-cell clonal expansion were also seen in some patients who did not respond. In the 0.1-3.0 mg/kg groups, partial responders had among the lowest normalized peripheral clonal expansion, particularly in CD8+ T cells. At doses of 0.1 to 3.0 mg/kg, clonal expansion of both CD4+ and CD8+ T cells in blood was seen between baseline and week 6. After ivuxolimab, more expanded clones were found on average in CD8+ T cells than in CD4+ T cells. Which antigens the clonally expanded peripheral T cells were specific for was not determined.

Cut back by 2 bases and 0 bases, the V and J ends lie 8 bases apart. Taken from the germline V gene, the CDR1 and CDR2 loops are SNHLY and FYNNEI. The CDR3 covers 15 residues, taking in both the cysteine and the phenylalanine. The CDR3 DNA has 45 bases and is translated from base 1. The trial excluded patients who had a history of autoimmune disease or were on systemic immunosuppression. In every dose cohort, peripheral blood was drawn for TCR sequencing at baseline, cycle 4 day 1, and cycle 7 day 1. Samples came from an open-label, multicenter, first-in-human phase I dose-escalation trial of ivuxolimab. Adults with locally advanced or metastatic melanoma, renal cell carcinoma, hepatocellular carcinoma or head and neck squamous cell carcinoma were enrolled in the trial. Before TCR sequencing, CD4+ and CD8+ T cells were separately sorted from peripheral blood. Genomic DNA was extracted from sorted cells for sequencing of the TCRbeta CDR3 region. The immunoSEQ Assay was used for sequencing of TCRbeta CDR3 regions. TCRdb holds this immuneACCESS table with in-frame rearrangements only. Some clones are missing; in checked studies, unresolved V genes explain under half, and the rest has no known cause. This sample has fewer than 85,000 clones in its table, and just under 80% of those were observed once. Of the sample, 5% to 6.5% falls within the top ten clones.

As to this clone: This receptor's antigen is unknown. Within one base of it there is no much larger clone, and no base qualities were kept.

Material: CD4+ or CD8+ T cells sorted from blood, obtained in a trial of the OX40 agonist ivuxolimab. This sequence was found in an adult with an advanced solid tumor such as melanoma, head and neck, liver or kidney cancer. The chain is assembled from TRBV2 and TRBJ1-5, with no confidently assigned D gene. For the CDR3, the sequence is CASSEFGVSNQPQHF. The DNA sequence is given as TGTGCCAGCAGTGAATTTGGGGTTAGCAATCAGCCCCAGCATTTT. Reference TRBV2 and TRBJ1-5 proteins supply the regions before and after the CDR3; the full variable domain is: EPEVTQTPSHQVTQMGQEVILRCVPISNHLYFYWYRQILGQKVEFLVSFYNNEISEKSEIFDDQFSVERPDGSNFTLKIRSTKLEDSAMYFCASSEFGVSNQPQHFGDGTRLSIL.